This T cell receptor beta chain was recorded in a study of T-cell memory formation after mild COVID-19. TCRdb passed the 5' RACE reads through MiXCR, listing each CDR3 protein once. The sample gives about 90,000 distinct CDR3 sequences, 10% to 15% of which show up once; about 27% is in the top ten. Deletions cut 7 bases from V and 3 bases from J, with 17 bases between. The V gene's germline CDR1 is SQVTM and CDR2 ANQGSEA. This CDR3 contains 14 residues. A note on this clonotype: Antigen: not known.

General study points: Cross-reactive memory apparently joined, as some responding clones appeared in pre-infection memory. Later expanders leaned CD4+, whereas clones that contracted between day 15 and 85 were balanced CD4/CD8. In second-wave clones peaking day 37, SARS-CoV-2 specificity remained unconfirmed. Contracting CD4+ clones were located mainly in CM and EM, and CD8+ clones in EMRA.

The sample consisted of PBMCs or a T cell subset sorted from them (not recorded which). This rearrangement joins TRBV29-1 to TRBJ2-3; D gene unclear. The source is an adult woman who had mild COVID-19 (a few samples of this study predate the infection). Cell type and time point are not known. The CDR3 nucleotides are TGCAGCGCCGGACCCGGTCTCGGGACAGATACGCAGTATTTT. It encodes CSAGPGLGTDTQYF.